The entry below gives a single T cell receptor beta chain sequence along with its context. Its matching antigen is unknown. TCRdb recomputed calls from the reads with MiXCR, one row per CDR3 protein. The sample shows some 560,000 distinct CDR3 sequences, about 40% of them seen only once. This entry is derived from a study of T cell repertoires in cytomegalovirus infection. Findings and caveats of the study: Cumulative public TCR beta family frequency identified CMV carriers with the relevant HLA.

V lost 7 bases, J lost 4 bases, and 10 bases lay in between. Germline CDR1 and CDR2: MNHNY and SVGAGI (reference sequence). The CDR3 spans 12 residues. This rearrangement joins TRBV6-6 to TRBJ1-1; no reliable D call. The clonotype comes from a human donor in good health (CMV status not recorded). Some clones in this sample may be carry-over from other donors' samples. The sample here was cultured PBMCs, taken from culture after CMV antigen stimulation. CDR3 nucleotides: TGTGCCAGCAAGGATTTCGGCACTGAAGCTTTCTTT. Amino acids: CASKDFGTEAFF.